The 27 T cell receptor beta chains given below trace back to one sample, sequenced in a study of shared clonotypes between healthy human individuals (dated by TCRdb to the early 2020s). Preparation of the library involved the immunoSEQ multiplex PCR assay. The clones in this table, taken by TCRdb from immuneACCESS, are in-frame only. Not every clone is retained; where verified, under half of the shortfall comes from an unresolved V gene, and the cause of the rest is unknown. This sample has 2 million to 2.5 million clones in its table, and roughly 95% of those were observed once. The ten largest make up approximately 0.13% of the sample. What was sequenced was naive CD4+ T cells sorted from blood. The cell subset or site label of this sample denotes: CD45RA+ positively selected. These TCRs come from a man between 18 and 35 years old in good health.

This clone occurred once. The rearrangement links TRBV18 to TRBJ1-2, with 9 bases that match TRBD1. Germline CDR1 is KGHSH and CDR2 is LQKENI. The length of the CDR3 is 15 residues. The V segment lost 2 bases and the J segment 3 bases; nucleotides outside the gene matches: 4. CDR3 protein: CASSPAGQGYYGYTF. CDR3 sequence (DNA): TGTGCCAGCTCACCAGCGGGACAGGGATACTATGGCTACACCTTC.

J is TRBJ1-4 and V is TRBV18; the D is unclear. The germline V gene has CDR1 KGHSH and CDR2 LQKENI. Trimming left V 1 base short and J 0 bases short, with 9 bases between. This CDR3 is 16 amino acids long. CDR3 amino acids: CASSPLASATNEKLFF. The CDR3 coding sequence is TGTGCCAGCTCACCACTCGCCTCGGCAACTAATGAAAAACTGTTTTTT.

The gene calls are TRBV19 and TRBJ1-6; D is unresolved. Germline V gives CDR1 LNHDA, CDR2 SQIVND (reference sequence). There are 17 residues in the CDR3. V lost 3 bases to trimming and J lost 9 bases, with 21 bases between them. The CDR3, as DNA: TGTGCCAGTAGTATGGAGGCAGGCCTTCTCCGGAGTTCACCCCTCCACTTT. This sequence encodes CASSMEAGLLRSSPLHF.

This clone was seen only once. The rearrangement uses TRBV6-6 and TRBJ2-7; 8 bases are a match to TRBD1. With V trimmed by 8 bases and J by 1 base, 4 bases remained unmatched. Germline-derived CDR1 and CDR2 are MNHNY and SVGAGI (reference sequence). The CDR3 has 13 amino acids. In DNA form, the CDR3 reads TGTGCCAGCGCCCGACAGGGGTCCTACGAGCAGTACTTC. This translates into CASARQGSYEQYF.

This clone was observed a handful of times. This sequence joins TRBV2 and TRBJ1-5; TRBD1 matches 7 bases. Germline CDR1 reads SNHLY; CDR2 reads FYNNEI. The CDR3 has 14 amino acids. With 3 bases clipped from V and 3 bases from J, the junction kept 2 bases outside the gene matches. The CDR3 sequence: CASSETGINQPQHF. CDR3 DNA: TGTGCCAGCAGTGAGACAGGGATCAATCAGCCCCAGCATTTT. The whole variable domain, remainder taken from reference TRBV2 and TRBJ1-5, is EPEVTQTPSHQVTQMGQEVILRCVPISNHLYFYWYRQILGQKVEFLVSFYNNEISEKSEIFDDQFSVERPDGSNFTLKIRSTKLEDSAMYFCASSETGINQPQHFGDGTRLSIL.

In nucleotides, the CDR3 is TGTGCCAGCAGCCCCGGGACTGATGTCTACGAGCAGTACTTC. This codes for CASSPGTDVYEQYF. The chain links TRBV2 to TRBJ2-7; weak D call: TRBD2 (6 bases). Between the trimmed V and J ends, which lost 6 bases and 3 bases, there was a span of 15 bases. The germline gives CDR1 SNHLY, CDR2 FYNNEI. This CDR3 comprises 14 residues.

Here the CDR3 reads CASSLAAVGNTIYF. The CDR3 nucleotides are TGCGCCAGCAGCTTGGCGGCGGTCGGAAACACCATATATTTT. V gene TRBV5-1 combines with J gene TRBJ1-3; D is ambiguous. V was pared by 0 bases and J by 4 bases, with 8 bases between. Germline V lookup: CDR1 SGHRS, CDR2 YFSETQ. The CDR3 is made up of 14 amino acids.

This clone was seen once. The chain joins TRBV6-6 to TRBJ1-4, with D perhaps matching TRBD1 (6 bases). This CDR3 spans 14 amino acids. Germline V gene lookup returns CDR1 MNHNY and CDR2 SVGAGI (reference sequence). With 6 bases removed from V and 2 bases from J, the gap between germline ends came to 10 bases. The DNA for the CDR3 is TGTGCCAGCAGCCAGGGGTTTACTAATGAAAAACTGTTTTTT. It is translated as CASSQGFTNEKLFF.

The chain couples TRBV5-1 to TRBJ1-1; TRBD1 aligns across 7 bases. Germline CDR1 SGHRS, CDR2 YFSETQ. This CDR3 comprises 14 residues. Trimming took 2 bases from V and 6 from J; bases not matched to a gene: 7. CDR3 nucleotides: TGCGCCAGCAGCTTCCTAACAGGGGAGGCTGAAGCTTTCTTT. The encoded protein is CASSFLTGEAEAFF.

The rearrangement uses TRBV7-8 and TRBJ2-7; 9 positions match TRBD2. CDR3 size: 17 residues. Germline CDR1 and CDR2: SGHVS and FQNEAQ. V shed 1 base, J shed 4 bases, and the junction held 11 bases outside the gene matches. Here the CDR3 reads CASSLEWRGGVFYEQYF. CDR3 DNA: TGTGCCAGCAGCTTAGAGTGGCGCGGGGGGGTGTTTTACGAGCAGTACTTC.

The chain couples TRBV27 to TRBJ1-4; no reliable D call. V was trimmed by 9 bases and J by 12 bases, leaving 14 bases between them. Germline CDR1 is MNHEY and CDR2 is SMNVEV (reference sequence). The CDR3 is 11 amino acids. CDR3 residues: CASLDGIQLFF. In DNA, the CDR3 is TGTGCCAGTTTGGACGGGATCCAACTGTTTTTT.

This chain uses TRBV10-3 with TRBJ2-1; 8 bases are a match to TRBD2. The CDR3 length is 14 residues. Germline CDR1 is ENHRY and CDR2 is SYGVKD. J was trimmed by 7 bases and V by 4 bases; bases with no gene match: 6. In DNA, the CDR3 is TGTGCCATCAGTGTTGAGCGGGGGAAAAATGAGCAGTTCTTC. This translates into CAISVERGKNEQFF.

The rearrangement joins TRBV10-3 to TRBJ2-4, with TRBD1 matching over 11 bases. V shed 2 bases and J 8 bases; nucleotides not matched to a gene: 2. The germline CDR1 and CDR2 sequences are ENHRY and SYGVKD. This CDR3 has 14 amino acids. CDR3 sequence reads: CAISEGGQGDIQYF. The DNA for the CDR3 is TGTGCCATCAGTGAGGGGGGACAGGGGGACATTCAGTACTTC.

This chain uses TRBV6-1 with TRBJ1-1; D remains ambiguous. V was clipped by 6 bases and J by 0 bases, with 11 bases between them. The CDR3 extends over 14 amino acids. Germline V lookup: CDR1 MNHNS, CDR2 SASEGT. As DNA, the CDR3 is TGTGCCAGCAGGCGGTTTTCTCTGAACACTGAAGCTTTCTTT. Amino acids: CASRRFSLNTEAFF.

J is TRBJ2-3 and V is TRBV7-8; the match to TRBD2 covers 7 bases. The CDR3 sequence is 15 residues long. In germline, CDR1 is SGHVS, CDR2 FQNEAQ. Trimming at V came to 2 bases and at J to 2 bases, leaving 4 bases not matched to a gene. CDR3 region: CASSLTGLPTDTQYF. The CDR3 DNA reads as TGTGCCAGCAGCTTAACGGGACTACCCACAGATACGCAGTATTTT.

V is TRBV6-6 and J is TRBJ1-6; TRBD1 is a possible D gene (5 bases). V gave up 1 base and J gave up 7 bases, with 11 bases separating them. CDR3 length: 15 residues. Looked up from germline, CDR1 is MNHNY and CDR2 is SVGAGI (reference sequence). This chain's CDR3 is CASSYLTATNSPLHF. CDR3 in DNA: TGTGCCAGCAGTTACTTGACAGCGACCAATTCACCCCTCCACTTT.

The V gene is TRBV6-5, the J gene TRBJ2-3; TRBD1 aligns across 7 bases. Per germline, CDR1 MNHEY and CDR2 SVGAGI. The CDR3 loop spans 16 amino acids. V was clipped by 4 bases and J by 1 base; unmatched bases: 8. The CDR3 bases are TGTGCCAGCAGTTCAACACCGGGACAGCGCACAGATACGCAGTATTTT. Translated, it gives CASSSTPGQRTDTQYF.

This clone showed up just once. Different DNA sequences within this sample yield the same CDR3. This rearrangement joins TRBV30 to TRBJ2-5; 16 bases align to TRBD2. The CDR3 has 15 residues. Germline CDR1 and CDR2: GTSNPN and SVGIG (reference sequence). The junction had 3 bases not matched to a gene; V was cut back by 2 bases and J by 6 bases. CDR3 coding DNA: TGTGCCTGGAGTCCGGGACTAGCGGGAGGGAAGACCCAGTACTTC. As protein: CAWSPGLAGGKTQYF.

This CDR3 is CASSFQRDTQYF. For the CDR3, the DNA is TGTGCCAGCAGCTTTCAGCGGGATACGCAGTATTTT. This chain uses TRBV11-2 with TRBJ2-3; tentatively, D is TRBD2 (5 bases). The CDR3 has 12 amino acids. The germline V gene has CDR1 SGHAT and CDR2 FQNNGV. V was trimmed by 3 bases and J by 6 bases, leaving 7 bases between them.

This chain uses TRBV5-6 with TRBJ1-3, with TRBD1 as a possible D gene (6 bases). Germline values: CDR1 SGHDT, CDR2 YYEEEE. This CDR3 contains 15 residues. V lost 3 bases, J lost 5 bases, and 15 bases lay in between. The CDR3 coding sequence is TGTGCCAGCAGCTCCCTGGACAGTCTGCGAAACACCATATATTTT. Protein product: CASSSLDSLRNTIYF.

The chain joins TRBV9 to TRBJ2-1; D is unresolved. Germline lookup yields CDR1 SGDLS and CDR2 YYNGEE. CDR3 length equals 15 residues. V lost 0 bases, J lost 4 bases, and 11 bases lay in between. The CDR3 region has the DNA TGTGCCAGCAGCGTAGATTCGAGGAAATACAATGAGCAGTTCTTC. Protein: CASSVDSRKYNEQFF.

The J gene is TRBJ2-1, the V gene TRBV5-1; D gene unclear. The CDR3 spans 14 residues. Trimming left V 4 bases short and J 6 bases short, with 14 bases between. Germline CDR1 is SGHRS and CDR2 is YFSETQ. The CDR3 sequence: CASSTSTSTNEQFF. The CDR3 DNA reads TGCGCCAGCAGCACCAGTACAAGCACCAATGAGCAGTTCTTC.

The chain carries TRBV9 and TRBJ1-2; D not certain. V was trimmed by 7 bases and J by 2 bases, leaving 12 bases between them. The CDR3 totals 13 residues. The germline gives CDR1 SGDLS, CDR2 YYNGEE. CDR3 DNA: TGTGCCAGCTTGGGATCGTACAACTATGGCTACACCTTC. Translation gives CASLGSYNYGYTF.

The CDR3 DNA follows: TGTGCCAGCAGTTTATACGGGGACAACTATGGCTACACCTTC. Encoded protein: CASSLYGDNYGYTF. The V gene is TRBV27, the J gene TRBJ1-2; possible D gene TRBD1, 5 bases. The V end lost 1 base, the J end lost 2 bases, and 8 bases lay between the germline ends. The CDR3 runs 14 residues. CDR1 and CDR2 from the germline V gene are MNHEY and SMNVEV (reference sequence).

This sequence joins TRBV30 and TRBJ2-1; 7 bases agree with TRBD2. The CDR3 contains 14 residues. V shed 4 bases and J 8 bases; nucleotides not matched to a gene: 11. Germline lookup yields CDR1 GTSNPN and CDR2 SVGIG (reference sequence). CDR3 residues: CAWTRGRGLDEQFF. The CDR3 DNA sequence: TGTGCCTGGACCCGGGGGAGGGGTTTGGATGAGCAGTTCTTC.

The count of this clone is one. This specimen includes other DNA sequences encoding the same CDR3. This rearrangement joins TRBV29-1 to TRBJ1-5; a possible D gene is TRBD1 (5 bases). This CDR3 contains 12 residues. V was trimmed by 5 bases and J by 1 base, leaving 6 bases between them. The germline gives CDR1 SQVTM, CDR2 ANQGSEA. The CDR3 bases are TGCAGCGTTCAGGGAAGCAATCAGCCCCAGCATTTT. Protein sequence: CSVQGSNQPQHF.

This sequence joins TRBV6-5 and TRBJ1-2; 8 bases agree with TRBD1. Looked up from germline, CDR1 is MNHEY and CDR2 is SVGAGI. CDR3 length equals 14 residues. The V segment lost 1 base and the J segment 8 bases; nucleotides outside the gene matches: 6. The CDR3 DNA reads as TGTGCCAGCAGTTACTACCCAAGGACAGGGGGCTACACCTTC. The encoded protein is CASSYYPRTGGYTF.